This T cell receptor (beta chain) was identified during a study of cytomegalovirus exposure and HLA in healthy donors. Regarding the study as a whole: Cytomegalovirus association was listed for 170 or so TCR beta chains.

Donors showed nominal health when sampled, although they likely had unrecorded immune exposures. The PCR employed 60 Vbeta primers together with 13 Jbeta primers. Repertoires were generated with immunoSEQ multiplex PCR, while TCRdb's copy carries only in-frame clones and drops some. The sample holds roughly 150,000 clones, approximately 88% seen once. The length of the CDR3 is 13 residues. Trimming cost V 4 bases and J 1 base, with 5 bases left between them. Germline V gene data show CDR1 as MNHEY and CDR2 as SMNVEV (reference sequence). This clone has just one count. Antigen specificity is unknown. This chain links TRBV27 with TRBJ1-5; D gene ambiguous. The sequenced material came from PBMCs. This clonotype was sampled from a young woman in good health and CMV-seronegative. The CDR3 sequence is CASSWASNQPQHF. The CDR3 bases are TGTGCCAGCAGTTGGGCAAGCAATCAGCCCCAGCATTTT.